This T cell receptor beta chain was documented in a study of T cell responses to AZD1222 COVID-19 vaccine. Some clones are missing from TCRdb's copy, which holds only in-frame ones; the method was immunoSEQ multiplex PCR. The data contain about 110,000 clones, about 95% of them singletons. The sequence came from an adult in good health. The input for sequencing was peripheral blood, taken on day 0 of AZD1222 vaccination.

This CDR3 reads CASSPYRDGEKLFF. CDR3 in DNA: TGCGCCAGCAGTCCCTACCGGGACGGTGAAAAACTGTTTTTT. V gene TRBV4-1 combines with J gene TRBJ1-4, with TRBD1 as a possible D gene (5 bases). The CDR3 totals 14 residues. V was cut by 6 bases and J by 7 bases, with 15 bases left in between. Germline values: CDR1 MGHRA, CDR2 YSYEKL.